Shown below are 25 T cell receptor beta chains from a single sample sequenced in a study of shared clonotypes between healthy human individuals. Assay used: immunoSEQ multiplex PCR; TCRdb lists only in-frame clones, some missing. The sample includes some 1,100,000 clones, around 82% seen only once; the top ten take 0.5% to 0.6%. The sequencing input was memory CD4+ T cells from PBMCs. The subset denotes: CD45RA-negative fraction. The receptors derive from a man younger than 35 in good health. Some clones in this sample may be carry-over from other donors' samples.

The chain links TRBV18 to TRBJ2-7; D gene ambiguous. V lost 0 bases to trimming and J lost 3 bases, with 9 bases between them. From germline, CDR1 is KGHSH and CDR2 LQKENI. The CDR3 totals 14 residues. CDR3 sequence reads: CASSPPGSYYEQYF. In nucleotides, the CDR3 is TGTGCCAGCTCACCACCAGGGTCTTACTACGAGCAGTACTTC.

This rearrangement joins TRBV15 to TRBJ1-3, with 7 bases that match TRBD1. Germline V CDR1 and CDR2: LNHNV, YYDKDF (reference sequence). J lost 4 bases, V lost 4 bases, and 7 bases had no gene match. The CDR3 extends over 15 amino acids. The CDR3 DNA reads TGTGCCACCAGCACAGACAGGGCGGCGGGAAACACCATATATTTT. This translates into CATSTDRAAGNTIYF.

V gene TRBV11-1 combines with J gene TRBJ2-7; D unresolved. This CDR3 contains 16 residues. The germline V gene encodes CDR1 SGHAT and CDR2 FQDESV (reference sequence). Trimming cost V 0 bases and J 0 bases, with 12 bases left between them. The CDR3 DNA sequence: TGTGCCAGCAGCTTAGCACCTTGGCCTCACTCCTACGAGCAGTACTTC. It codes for CASSLAPWPHSYEQYF.

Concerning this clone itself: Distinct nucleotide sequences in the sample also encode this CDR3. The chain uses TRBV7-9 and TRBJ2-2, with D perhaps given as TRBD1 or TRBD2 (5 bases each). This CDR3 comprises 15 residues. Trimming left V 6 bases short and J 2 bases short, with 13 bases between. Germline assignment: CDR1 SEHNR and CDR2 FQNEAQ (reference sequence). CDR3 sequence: CASRPGTANTGELFF. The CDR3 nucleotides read TGTGCCAGCAGACCCGGGACGGCAAACACCGGGGAGCTGTTTTTT.

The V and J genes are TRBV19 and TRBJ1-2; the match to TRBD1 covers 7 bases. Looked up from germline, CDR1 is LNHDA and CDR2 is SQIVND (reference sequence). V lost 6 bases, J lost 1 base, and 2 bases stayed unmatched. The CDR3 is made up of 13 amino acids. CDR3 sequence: CASRRDSNYGYTF. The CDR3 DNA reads TGTGCCAGTAGGCGGGACAGTAACTATGGCTACACCTTC.

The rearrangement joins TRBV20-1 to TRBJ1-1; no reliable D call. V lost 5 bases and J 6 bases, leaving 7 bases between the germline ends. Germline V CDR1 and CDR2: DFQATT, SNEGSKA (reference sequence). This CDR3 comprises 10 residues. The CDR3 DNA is TGCAGTGCTGGGTACGCTGAAGCTTTCTTT. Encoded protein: CSAGYAEAFF.

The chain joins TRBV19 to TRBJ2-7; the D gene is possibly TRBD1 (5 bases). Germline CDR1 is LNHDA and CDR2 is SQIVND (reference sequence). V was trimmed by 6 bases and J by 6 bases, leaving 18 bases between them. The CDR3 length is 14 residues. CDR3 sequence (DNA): TGTGCCAGTAGAGGGGCGCTAGTTCCCTCCGAGCAGTACTTC. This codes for CASRGALVPSEQYF. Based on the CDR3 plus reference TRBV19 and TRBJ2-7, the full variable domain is DGGITQSPKYLFRKEGQNVTLSCEQNLNHDAMYWYRQDPGQGLRLIYYSQIVNDFQKGDIAEGYSVSREKKESFPLTVTSAQKNPTAFYLCASRGALVPSEQYFGPGTRLTVT.

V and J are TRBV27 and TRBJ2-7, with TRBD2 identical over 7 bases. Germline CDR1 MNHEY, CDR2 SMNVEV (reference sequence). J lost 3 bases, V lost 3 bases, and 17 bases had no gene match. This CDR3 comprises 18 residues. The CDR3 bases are TGTGCCAGCAGTTTTCGCGGTCTAGCGGCGGCGGGTGGCTACGAGCAGTACTTC. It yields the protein CASSFRGLAAAGGYEQYF.

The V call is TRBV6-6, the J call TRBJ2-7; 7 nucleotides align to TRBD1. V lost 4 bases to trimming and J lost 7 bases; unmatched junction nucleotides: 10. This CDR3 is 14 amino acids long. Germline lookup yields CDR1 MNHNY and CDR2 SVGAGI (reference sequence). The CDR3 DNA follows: TGTGCCAGCAGTTCAGGGGGTTCGCTTCGGGAGCAGTACTTC. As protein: CASSSGGSLREQYF.

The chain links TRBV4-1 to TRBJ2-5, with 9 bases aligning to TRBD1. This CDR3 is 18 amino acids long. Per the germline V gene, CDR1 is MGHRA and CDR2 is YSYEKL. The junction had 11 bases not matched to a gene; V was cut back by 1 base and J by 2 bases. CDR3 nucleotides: TGCGCCAGCAGCCAAGGCACACTTGGGACAGGGAGACAAGAGACCCAGTACTTC. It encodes CASSQGTLGTGRQETQYF.

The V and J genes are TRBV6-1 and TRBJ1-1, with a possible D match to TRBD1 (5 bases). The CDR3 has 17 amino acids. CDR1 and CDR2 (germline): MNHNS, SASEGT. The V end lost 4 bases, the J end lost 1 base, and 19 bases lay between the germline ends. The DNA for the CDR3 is TGTGCCAGCAGTGCAGTTGGGGCAGGTAAGCCGAACACTGAAGCTTTCTTT. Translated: CASSAVGAGKPNTEAFF.

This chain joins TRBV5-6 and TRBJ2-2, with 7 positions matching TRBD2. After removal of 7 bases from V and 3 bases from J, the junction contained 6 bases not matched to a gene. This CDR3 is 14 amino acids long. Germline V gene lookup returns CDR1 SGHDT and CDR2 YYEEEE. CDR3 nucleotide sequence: TGTGCCAGCTCGACTAGCTTTGACACCGGGGAGCTGTTTTTT. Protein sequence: CASSTSFDTGELFF.

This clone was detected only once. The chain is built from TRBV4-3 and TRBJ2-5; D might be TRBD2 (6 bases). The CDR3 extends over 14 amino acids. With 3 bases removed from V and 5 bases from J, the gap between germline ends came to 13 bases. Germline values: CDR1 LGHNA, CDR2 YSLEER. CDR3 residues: CASSHIGGGETQYF. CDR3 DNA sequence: TGCGCCAGCAGCCATATTGGGGGAGGTGAGACCCAGTACTTC.

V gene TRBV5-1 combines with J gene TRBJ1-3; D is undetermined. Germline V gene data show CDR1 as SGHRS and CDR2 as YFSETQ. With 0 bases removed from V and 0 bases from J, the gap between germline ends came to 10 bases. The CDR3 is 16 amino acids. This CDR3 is CASSLDSPFSGNTIYF. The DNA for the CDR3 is TGCGCCAGCAGCTTGGACAGCCCGTTCTCTGGAAACACCATATATTTT. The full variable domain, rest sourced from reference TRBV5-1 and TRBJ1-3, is KAGVTQTPRYLIKTRGQQVTLSCSPISGHRSVSWYQQTPGQGLQFLFEYFSETQRNKGNFPGRFSGRQFSNSRSEMNVSTLELGDSALYLCASSLDSPFSGNTIYFGEGSWLTVV.

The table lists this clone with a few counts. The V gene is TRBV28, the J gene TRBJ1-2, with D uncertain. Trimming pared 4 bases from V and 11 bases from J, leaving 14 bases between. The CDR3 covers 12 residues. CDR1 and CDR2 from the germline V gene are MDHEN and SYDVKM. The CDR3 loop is CASSSDRRTYTF. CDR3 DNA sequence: TGTGCCAGCAGTTCTGATCGACGGACGTACACCTTC.

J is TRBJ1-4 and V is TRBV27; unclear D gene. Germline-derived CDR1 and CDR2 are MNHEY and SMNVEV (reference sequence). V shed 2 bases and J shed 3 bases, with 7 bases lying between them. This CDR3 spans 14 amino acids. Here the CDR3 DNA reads TGTGCCAGCAGTTTAGGCTGGGCTAATGAAAAACTGTTTTTT. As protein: CASSLGWANEKLFF.

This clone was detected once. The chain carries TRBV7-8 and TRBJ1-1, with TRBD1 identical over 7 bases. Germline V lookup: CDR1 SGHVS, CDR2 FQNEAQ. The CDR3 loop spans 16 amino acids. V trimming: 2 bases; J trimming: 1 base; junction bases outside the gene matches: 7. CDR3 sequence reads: CASSLPPQGGNTEAFF. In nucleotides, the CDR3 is TGTGCCAGCAGCTTACCGCCCCAGGGGGGGAACACTGAAGCTTTCTTT.

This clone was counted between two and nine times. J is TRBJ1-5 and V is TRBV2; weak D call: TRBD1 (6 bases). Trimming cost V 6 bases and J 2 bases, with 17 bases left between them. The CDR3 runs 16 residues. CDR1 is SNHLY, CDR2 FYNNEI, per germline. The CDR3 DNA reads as TGTGCCAGCAGGGAGGGACAACCCCGGGGCAATCAGCCCCAGCATTTT. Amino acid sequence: CASREGQPRGNQPQHF.

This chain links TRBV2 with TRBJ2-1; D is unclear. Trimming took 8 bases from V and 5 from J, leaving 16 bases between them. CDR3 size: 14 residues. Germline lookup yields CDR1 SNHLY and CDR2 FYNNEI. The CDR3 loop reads CASSTRATNNEQFF. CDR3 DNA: TGTGCCAGCTCAACAAGGGCCACCAACAATGAGCAGTTCTTC.

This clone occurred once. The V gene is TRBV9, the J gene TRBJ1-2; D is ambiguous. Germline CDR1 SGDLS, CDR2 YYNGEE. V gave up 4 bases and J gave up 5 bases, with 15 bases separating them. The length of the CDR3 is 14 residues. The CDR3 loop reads CASSPQRTVYGYTF. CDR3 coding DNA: TGTGCCAGCAGCCCACAGAGGACGGTATATGGCTACACCTTC.

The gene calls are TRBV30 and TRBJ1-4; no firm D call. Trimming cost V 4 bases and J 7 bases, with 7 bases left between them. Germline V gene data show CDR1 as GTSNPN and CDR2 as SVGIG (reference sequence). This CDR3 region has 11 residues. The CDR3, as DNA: TGTGCCTGGATCACAGCTGAAAAACTGTTTTTT. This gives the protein CAWITAEKLFF.

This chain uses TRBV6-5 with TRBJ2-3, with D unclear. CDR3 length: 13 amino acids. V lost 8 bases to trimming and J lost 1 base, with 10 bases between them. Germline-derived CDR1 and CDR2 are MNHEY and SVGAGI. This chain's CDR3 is CASFAVGTDTQYF. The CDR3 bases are TGTGCCAGCTTCGCAGTCGGCACAGATACGCAGTATTTT.

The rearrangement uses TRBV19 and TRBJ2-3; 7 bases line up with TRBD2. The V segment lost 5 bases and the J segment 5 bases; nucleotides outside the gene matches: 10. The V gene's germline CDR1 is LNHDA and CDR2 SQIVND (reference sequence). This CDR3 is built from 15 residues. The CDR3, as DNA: TGTGCCAGTAGTCCCCAGCGAGCGGGGTTAGATACGCAGTATTTT. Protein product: CASSPQRAGLDTQYF.

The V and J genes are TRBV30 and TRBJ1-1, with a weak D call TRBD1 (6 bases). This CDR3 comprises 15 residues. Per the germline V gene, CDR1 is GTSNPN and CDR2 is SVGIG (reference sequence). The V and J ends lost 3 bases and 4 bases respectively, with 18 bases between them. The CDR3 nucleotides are TGTGCCTGGAGCGCTCGTAGACAGGCGATCACTGAAGCTTTCTTT. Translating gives CAWSARRQAITEAFF.

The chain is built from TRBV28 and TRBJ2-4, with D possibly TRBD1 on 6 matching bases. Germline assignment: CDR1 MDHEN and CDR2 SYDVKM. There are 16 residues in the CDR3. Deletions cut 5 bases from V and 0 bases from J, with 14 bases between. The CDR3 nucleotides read TGTGCCAGCAGTCCGAGGACAGCTCTAGCCAAAAACATTCAGTACTTC. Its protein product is CASSPRTALAKNIQYF.